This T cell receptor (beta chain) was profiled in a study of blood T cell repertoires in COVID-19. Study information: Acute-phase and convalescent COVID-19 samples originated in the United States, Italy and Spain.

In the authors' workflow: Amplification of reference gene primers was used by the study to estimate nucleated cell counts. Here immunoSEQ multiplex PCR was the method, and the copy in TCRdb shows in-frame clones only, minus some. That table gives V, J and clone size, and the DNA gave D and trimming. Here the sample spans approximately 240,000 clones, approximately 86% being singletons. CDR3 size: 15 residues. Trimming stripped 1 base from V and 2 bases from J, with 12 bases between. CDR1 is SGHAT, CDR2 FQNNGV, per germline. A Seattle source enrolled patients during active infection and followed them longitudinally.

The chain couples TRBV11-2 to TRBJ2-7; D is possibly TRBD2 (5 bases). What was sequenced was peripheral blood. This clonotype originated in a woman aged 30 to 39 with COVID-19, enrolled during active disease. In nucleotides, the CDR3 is TGTGCCAGCAGCTTAGTCTCTAGCAGCCCCTACGAGCAGTACTTC. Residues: CASSLVSSSPYEQYF.